This is a list of T cell receptor beta chains from one sample in a study of graft-versus-host responses after intestinal transplantation. Clones were read by immunoSEQ multiplex PCR, and TCRdb kept only the in-frame ones, dropping some. The sample contains 140,000 or so clones, 85% to 95% of which appear only once. These receptors' targets are unknown. The material was unstimulated CD4+ T cells sorted from spleen or lymph node cells, obtained before intestinal transplant. The receptors derive from a human donor who received an intestinal transplant. Both conserved end residues are part of each CDR3. The order of the fields is clone size, J gene, V gene, D gene, CDR3 length, CDR3 DNA, CDR3 protein. D genes are given only for firm matches. Expanded clones are given a class, and other clones once, few, many or no size at all.

- TRBJ2-5 TRBV4-1 - 11 TGCGCCAGCAGCCGCGGGGAGACCCAGTACTTC CASSRGETQYF
- TRBJ2-1 TRBV11-1 - 19 TGTGCCAGCAGCTCGGGACTCCGCCCAAGTACATCCTCCTACAATGAGCAGTTCTTC CASSSGLRPSTSSYNEQFF
- TRBJ2-2 TRBV6-1 - 16 TGTGCCAGCAGTGAAGTTCTGGCGGGCGACACCGGGGAGCTGTTTTTT CASSEVLAGDTGELFF
- TRBJ2-7 TRBV18 TRBD1 15 TGTGCCAGCTCAAATCGACAGGGCCCCTCCTACGAGCAGTACTTC CASSNRQGPSYEQYF
- TRBJ2-2 TRBV28 - 13 TGTGCCAGCAGTCCCCGGAGGACCGGGGAGCTGTTTTTT CASSPRRTGELFF
- TRBJ2-1 TRBV10-3 TRBD2 16 TGTGCCATCAGTGAGGGACTAGCGGGAGCGGGGAATGAGCAGTTCTTC CAISEGLAGAGNEQFF
- TRBJ2-7 TRBV7-2 TRBD2 13 TGTGCCAGCAGCTTAGTAGCGGGAGACGAGCAGTACTTC CASSLVAGDEQYF
- TRBJ1-4 TRBV28 - 13 TGTGCCAGCAGCTCACATGGTAGGGAAAAACTGTTTTTT CASSSHGREKLFF
- TRBJ2-6 TRBV7-3 - 13 TGTGCCAGCAGCTTGGCAGGGGCCAACGTCCTGACTTTC CASSLAGANVLTF
- TRBJ2-2 TRBV30 - 15 TGTGCCTGGAACGAAGCGGTAGCGAACACCGGGGAGCTGTTTTTT CAWNEAVANTGELFF
- TRBJ2-1 TRBV7-3 TRBD2 15 TGTGCCAGCAGCTCTATAGCGGGAGGGCCGGTTGAGCAGTTCTTC CASSSIAGGPVEQFF
- TRBJ2-1 TRBV7-6 TRBD2 19 TGTGCCAGCAGCTTAGTACGTGGACTAGCGGGGGACCTCTACAATGAGCAGTTCTTC CASSLVRGLAGDLYNEQFF
- TRBJ2-7 TRBV6-9 TRBD2 14 TGTGCCAGTCTTTTCGGGAGGGCCGGACTCGAGCAGTACTTC CASLFGRAGLEQYF
- TRBJ2-7 TRBV30 TRBD1 14 TGTGCCTGGACCAGCCAGGGACAGGGGAACGAGCAGTACTTC CAWTSQGQGNEQYF
few TRBJ2-7 TRBV27 - 15 TGTGCCAGCAGTACCCCCGGACGGACCATCCGGGAGCAGTACTTC CASSTPGRTIREQYF
- TRBJ1-2 TRBV19 - 16 TGTGCCAGTAGTCGATGGGGGACTGATGATAACTATGGCTACACCTTC CASSRWGTDDNYGYTF
- TRBJ1-5 TRBV5-6 TRBD1 18 TGTGCCAGCAGCTTGAGGGTGACAGGGGTAGGGAGCAATCAGCCCCAGCATTTT CASSLRVTGVGSNQPQHF
- TRBJ1-3 TRBV18 - 16 TGTGCCAGCTCACCTCCCCGACAGACGCCTGGAAACACCATATATTTT CASSPPRQTPGNTIYF
- TRBJ1-4 TRBV6-1 - 13 TGTGCCAGCAGCGGACAGCTGCGGGAAAAACTGTTTTTT CASSGQLREKLFF
- TRBJ1-4 TRBV11-2 - 14 TGTGCCAGCAGCTTAGGGACAACTAATGAAAAACTGTTTTTT CASSLGTTNEKLFF
- TRBJ2-7 TRBV5-5 - 17 TGTGCCAGCAGCCCTATTTCTGGGGCCCGTTTTTCCTACGAGCAGTACTTC CASSPISGARFSYEQYF
once TRBJ1-1 TRBV7-9 TRBD1 15 TGTGCCAGCAGCACCCGGACAGGGAGCGCCACTGAAGCTTTCTTT CASSTRTGSATEAFF
- TRBJ2-5 TRBV29-1 TRBD2 14 TGCAGCGTGGGAACTAGCGGGGGCTCAGAGACCCAGTACTTC CSVGTSGGSETQYF
- TRBJ1-4 TRBV28 - 12 TGTGCCAGCAGTCCCCTTAATGAAAAACTGTTTTTT CASSPLNEKLFF
few TRBJ1-1 TRBV7-3 TRBD1 15 TGTGCCAGCAGCTCGACGCCAGGGGGCAACACTGAAGCTTTCTTT CASSSTPGGNTEAFF
once TRBJ1-1 TRBV2 TRBD1 15 TGTGCCAGCATGGGGGACAGGGGTAGGAACACTGAAGCTTTCTTT CASMGDRGRNTEAFF
- TRBJ1-1 TRBV30 - 15 TGTGCCTGGAGGTCCCTACAGGGAAAGAACACTGAAGCTTTCTTT CAWRSLQGKNTEAFF
few TRBJ2-2 TRBV15 - 14 TGTGCCACCAGCAGAGATCGGGTTGCCGGGGAGCTGTTTTTT CATSRDRVAGELFF
once TRBJ1-2 TRBV28 - 15 TGTGCCAGCAGAACCCTCGGGAGGGGAGACTATGGCTACACCTTC CASRTLGRGDYGYTF
- TRBJ1-1 TRBV30 - 11 TGTGCCTGGGTCCAAGCAGGAGAAGCTTTCTTT CAWVQAGEAFF
- TRBJ1-2 TRBV29-1 - 8 TGCAGCGTTGACGGCTACACCTTC CSVDGYTF
- TRBJ1-1 TRBV29-1 - 15 TGCAGCGTTGTTTTGTTGGGGAGGGAAAACACTGAAGCTTTCTTT CSVVLLGRENTEAFF
- TRBJ1-1 TRBV28 TRBD1 14 TGTGCCACGACCCGGGACAGGGTGCGTTCTGAAGCTTTCTTT CATTRDRVRSEAFF
- TRBJ1-2 TRBV7-2 - 12 TGTGCCAGCAGCTCTAGACATCCTGGCTACACCTTC CASSSRHPGYTF
- TRBJ1-1 TRBV5-1 - 15 TGCGCCAGCAGCTTGGTCCTGGACATGAACACTGAAGCTTTCTTT CASSLVLDMNTEAFF
- TRBJ2-5 TRBV14 TRBD2 20 TGTGCCAGCAGCCACCTTGAGCGGGAGGGCCTGTGGGCGCCACAAGAGACCCAGTACTTC CASSHLEREGLWAPQETQYF
- TRBJ2-7 TRBV6-4 TRBD2 16 TGTGCCAGCAGTGACTCGTCTAGCGGGAGGTTTTACGAGCAGTACTTC CASSDSSSGRFYEQYF
- TRBJ1-4 TRBV7-6 - 17 TGTGCCAGCAGCTTAGCGGGTACAGGGAGGGGGGGTGAAAAACTGTTTTTT CASSLAGTGRGGEKLFF